This TCR beta chain was identified during a study of cytomegalovirus exposure and HLA in healthy donors. 60 Vbeta and 13 Jbeta primers were used in PCR. Assay used: immunoSEQ multiplex PCR; TCRdb lists only in-frame clones, some missing. The sample yields hundreds of thousands of clones, about 75% seen once. Trimming cost V 2 bases and J 5 bases, with 7 bases left between them. Germline-derived CDR1 and CDR2 are SGHVS and FNYEAQ. The CDR3 is made up of 13 amino acids. Study outcomes and limitations: Later analysis demonstrated an association between a missense DCLRE1C variant and TCR beta V- and J-gene trimming. Analyzed later, most CMV-associated TCR beta chains appeared HLA-restricted. It was approximately 150 TCR beta chains that were listed as cytomegalovirus-associated. It was confirmed in vitro that a few of the CMV-associated chains were specific for CMV antigens.

Worth noting for this clone: What it binds is not known.

The specimen sequenced was PBMCs. This sequence was found in a female donor in good health and CMV-seronegative. The rearrangement uses TRBV7-6 and TRBJ1-5; no reliable D call. CDR3 sequence (DNA): TGTGCCAGCAGCTTATTGAGCGATCAGCCCCAGCATTTT. Residues: CASSLLSDQPQHF.